The rows below give T cell receptor beta chains drawn from one sample of a study of T cells in Graves' hyperthyroidism and ophthalmopathy. Each CDR3 protein gets one entry after TCRdb re-called the multiplex PCR reads with MiXCR. The data show around 600,000 distinct CDR3 sequences, 13% to 15% seen once. The source material was blood. Every receptor here comes from a woman aged 18-35 years with Graves' ophthalmopathy. The conserved cysteine and the conserved F or W are not part of the CDR3 here. Each record gives: CDR3 length, V gene, J gene, CDR3 protein.

CDR3 length: 13
V gene: TRBV7-7
J gene: TRBJ1-3
CDR3 protein: ASSLAQGSGNTIY

CDR3 length: 14
V gene: TRBV25-1
J gene: TRBJ2-1
CDR3 protein: ASSEGGGLSYNEQF

CDR3 length: 13
V gene: TRBV29-1
J gene: TRBJ2-1
CDR3 protein: SVGSELAAFNEQF

CDR3 length: 12
V gene: TRBV20-1
J gene: TRBJ2-2
CDR3 protein: SALGGRNTGELF

CDR3 length: 12
V gene: TRBV20-1
J gene: TRBJ1-5
CDR3 protein: SATKQGGDQPQH

CDR3 length: 12
V gene: TRBV5-1
J gene: TRBJ2-7
CDR3 protein: ASSQSPGGYEQY

CDR3 length: 13
V gene: TRBV30
J gene: TRBJ2-1
CDR3 protein: AWSAGTTSHNEQF

CDR3 length: 12
V gene: TRBV6-1
J gene: TRBJ2-7
CDR3 protein: ASKKVTGRYEQY

CDR3 length: 12
V gene: TRBV27
J gene: TRBJ2-1
CDR3 protein: ASSVPGWYNEQF

CDR3 length: 11
V gene: TRBV28
J gene: TRBJ2-7
CDR3 protein: ASKSGITYEQY

CDR3 length: 13
V gene: TRBV7-2
J gene: TRBJ2-7
CDR3 protein: ASSPETSGRSEQY

CDR3 length: 18
V gene: TRBV5-6
J gene: TRBJ1-4
CDR3 protein: ASSSPGQGKNRPTNEKLF

CDR3 length: 13
V gene: TRBV6-5
J gene: TRBJ1-2
CDR3 protein: ASSYSTGSNYGYT

CDR3 length: 12
V gene: TRBV19
J gene: TRBJ2-2
CDR3 protein: ASSITRRTGELF

CDR3 length: 16
V gene: TRBV4-1
J gene: TRBJ1-5
CDR3 protein: ASSQGRTVPYSNQPQH

CDR3 length: 18
V gene: TRBV4-1
J gene: TRBJ2-1
CDR3 protein: ASSQYPPSDEQGAYNEQF

CDR3 length: 12
V gene: TRBV12-3/TRBV12-4
J gene: TRBJ1-5
CDR3 protein: ASSLGQGISAQH

CDR3 length: 12
V gene: TRBV27
J gene: TRBJ2-7
CDR3 protein: ASSLQGTKYEQY

CDR3 length: 12
V gene: TRBV7-9
J gene: TRBJ2-5
CDR3 protein: ASSADRFGETQY

CDR3 length: 13
V gene: TRBV7-3
J gene: TRBJ2-5
CDR3 protein: ASSLGVSGLETQY

CDR3 length: 13
V gene: TRBV24-1
J gene: TRBJ2-1
CDR3 protein: ATSDGKGSSGQQF

CDR3 length: 11
V gene: TRBV7-2
J gene: TRBJ2-3
CDR3 protein: ASSLTWTDTQY

CDR3 length: 12
V gene: TRBV19
J gene: TRBJ1-2
CDR3 protein: ASSSPGPIYGYT

CDR3 length: 11
V gene: TRBV11-1
J gene: TRBJ1-1
CDR3 protein: ASSFGRGTEAF

CDR3 length: 14
V gene: TRBV6-1
J gene: TRBJ2-3
CDR3 protein: ASSRSPGAGTDTQY

CDR3 length: 13
V gene: TRBV20-1
J gene: TRBJ2-1
CDR3 protein: SARDSSGIGNEQF

CDR3 length: 12
V gene: TRBV9
J gene: TRBJ1-2
CDR3 protein: ASSVSGSSYGYT

CDR3 length: 14
V gene: TRBV7-2
J gene: TRBJ1-6
CDR3 protein: ASSLVASSYNSPLH

CDR3 length: 15
V gene: TRBV7-3
J gene: TRBJ2-2
CDR3 protein: ASSLGGGLTNTGELF

CDR3 length: 11
V gene: TRBV4-1
J gene: TRBJ2-5
CDR3 protein: TSSPRRGQTQY

CDR3 length: 12
V gene: TRBV6-1
J gene: TRBJ2-7
CDR3 protein: ASKPGQWSYEQY

CDR3 length: 12
V gene: TRBV30
J gene: TRBJ1-1
CDR3 protein: AWSLPGRRTEAF

CDR3 length: 12
V gene: TRBV20-1
J gene: TRBJ2-7
CDR3 protein: SANKAGSSYEQY

CDR3 length: 16
V gene: TRBV11-2
J gene: TRBJ2-7
CDR3 protein: ASSEELGPSGRSYEQY

CDR3 length: 15
V gene: TRBV4-2
J gene: TRBJ2-5
CDR3 protein: ASSQEAGEVGKETQY

CDR3 length: 12
V gene: TRBV6-1
J gene: TRBJ1-5
CDR3 protein: ASSAGTVTQPQH

CDR3 length: 13
V gene: TRBV18
J gene: TRBJ2-2
CDR3 protein: ASSLRDDSSGELF

CDR3 length: 12
V gene: TRBV28
J gene: TRBJ2-7
CDR3 protein: ASSRRDRPYEQY

CDR3 length: 13
V gene: TRBV27
J gene: TRBJ2-3
CDR3 protein: ASSPQVFGTDTQY

CDR3 length: 12
V gene: TRBV27
J gene: TRBJ1-3
CDR3 protein: ASSTGGTGNTIY

CDR3 length: 11
V gene: TRBV27
J gene: TRBJ2-7
CDR3 protein: ASRGQASYEQY

CDR3 length: 10
V gene: TRBV6-2/TRBV6-3
J gene: TRBJ1-2
CDR3 protein: ASAGINYGYT

CDR3 length: 14
V gene: TRBV20-1
J gene: TRBJ2-1
CDR3 protein: SAPGLAGGQANEQF

CDR3 length: 14
V gene: TRBV6-1
J gene: TRBJ2-1
CDR3 protein: ASRDLIGTQDNEQF

CDR3 length: 11
V gene: TRBV24-1
J gene: TRBJ2-7
CDR3 protein: ATSNNVNNEQY

CDR3 length: 11
V gene: TRBV28
J gene: TRBJ2-7
CDR3 protein: ASSWGGSYEQY

CDR3 length: 12
V gene: TRBV5-5
J gene: TRBJ2-7
CDR3 protein: ASSSSGRTYEQY

CDR3 length: 12
V gene: TRBV6-2/TRBV6-3
J gene: TRBJ1-1
CDR3 protein: ASTGQGVWTEAF

CDR3 length: 13
V gene: TRBV7-3
J gene: TRBJ1-1
CDR3 protein: ASSLRGIQNTEAF

CDR3 length: 14
V gene: TRBV7-9
J gene: TRBJ2-5
CDR3 protein: ASSSNRQTSQETQY

CDR3 length: 14
V gene: TRBV14
J gene: TRBJ2-2
CDR3 protein: ASSPWTGRNTGELF

CDR3 length: 13
V gene: TRBV20-1
J gene: TRBJ2-7
CDR3 protein: SAPAGDGSSYEQY